Presented here are 3 T cell receptor beta chains from one specimen sequenced in a study of blood T cell repertoires in COVID-19. The data were produced by immunoSEQ multiplex PCR, yet TCRdb's version contains in-frame clones alone and is incomplete. The data hold approximately 240,000 clones, with 65% to 85% observed a single time. Sequenced input: peripheral blood. The receptors stem from a human donor in a cohort sampled during active COVID-19.

V gene TRBV5-1 combines with J gene TRBJ1-2; 8 bases line up with TRBD1. The CDR3 sequence is 12 residues long. V was pared by 3 bases and J by 10 bases, with 5 bases of the junction left unmatched. Germline CDR1 SGHRS, CDR2 YFSETQ. The CDR3 sequence: CASSSGQGDYTF. CDR3 nucleotide sequence: TGCGCCAGCAGCTCTGGACAGGGAGACTACACCTTC.

This chain links TRBV6-1 with TRBJ1-5; D possibly corresponds to TRBD1 (5 bases). The ends were cut back, 0 bases at V and 2 bases at J, with 11 bases in the middle. CDR1 MNHNS and CDR2 SASEGT come from the germline V gene. This CDR3 has 16 residues. CDR3 protein: CASSEAAGYGNQPQHF. The DNA for the CDR3 is TGTGCCAGCAGTGAAGCGGCAGGGTATGGCAATCAGCCCCAGCATTTT.

The chain employs TRBV5-4 and TRBJ2-1; D is possibly TRBD1 (5 bases). The V end was cut by 4 bases, the J end by 0 bases, with 14 bases between. The CDR3 has 16 residues. Germline V gives CDR1 SGHNT, CDR2 YYREEE (reference sequence). This CDR3 is CASSRRDSSSYNEQFF. In DNA, the CDR3 is TGTGCCAGCAGCCGACGAGACAGCAGCTCCTACAATGAGCAGTTCTTC. Full variable domain (outside the CDR3, taken from reference TRBV5-4 and TRBJ2-1): ETGVTQSPTHLIKTRGQQVTLRCSSQSGHNTVSWYQQALGQGPQFIFQYYREEENGRGNFPPRFSGLQFPNYSSELNVNALELDDSALYLCASSRRDSSSYNEQFFGPGTRLTVL.